The source of this TCR beta chain is a study of CD8 T cell repertoires and HIV-1 epitope variants. Turning to the study itself: Each of Twenty-five Gag and Nef epitope peptides stimulated a separate culture. Epitopes were three Gag families plus Nef HW9 and YT9. Autologous T cell-negative cells served as antigen-presenting cells in equal numbers.

Sequenced by immunoSEQ multiplex PCR; TCRdb stores in-frame clones only, minus some. This sample has roughly 6,800 clones, with approximately 60% found just once. Looked up from germline, CDR1 is MNHEY and CDR2 is SMNVEV (reference sequence). Trimming took 8 bases from V and 4 from J, leaving 9 bases between them. This CDR3 contains 11 residues. In regard to this clone: Its target is not known.

The chain uses TRBV27 and TRBJ2-7, with D unclear. Material: cultured CD8+ T cells derived from PBMCs. This clonotype was obtained from a male donor with HIV. CDR3 nucleotide sequence: TGTGCCAGCGGGCGAGAATACGAGCAGTACTTC. Protein: CASGREYEQYF.